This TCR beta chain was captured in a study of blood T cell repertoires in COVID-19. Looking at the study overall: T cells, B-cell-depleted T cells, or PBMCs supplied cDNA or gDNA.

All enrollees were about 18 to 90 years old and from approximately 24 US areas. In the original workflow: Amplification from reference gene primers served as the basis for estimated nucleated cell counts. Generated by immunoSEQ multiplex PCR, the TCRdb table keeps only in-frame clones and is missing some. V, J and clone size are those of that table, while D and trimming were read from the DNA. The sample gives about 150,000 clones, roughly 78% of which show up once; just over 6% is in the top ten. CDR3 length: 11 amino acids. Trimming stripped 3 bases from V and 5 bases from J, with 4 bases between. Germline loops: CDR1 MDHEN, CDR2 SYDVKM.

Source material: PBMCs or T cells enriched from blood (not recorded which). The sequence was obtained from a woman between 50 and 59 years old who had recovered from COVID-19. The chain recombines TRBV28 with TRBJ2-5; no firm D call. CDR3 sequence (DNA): TGTGCCAGCAGTTTGAGGGAGACCCAGTACTTC. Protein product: CASSLRETQYF.